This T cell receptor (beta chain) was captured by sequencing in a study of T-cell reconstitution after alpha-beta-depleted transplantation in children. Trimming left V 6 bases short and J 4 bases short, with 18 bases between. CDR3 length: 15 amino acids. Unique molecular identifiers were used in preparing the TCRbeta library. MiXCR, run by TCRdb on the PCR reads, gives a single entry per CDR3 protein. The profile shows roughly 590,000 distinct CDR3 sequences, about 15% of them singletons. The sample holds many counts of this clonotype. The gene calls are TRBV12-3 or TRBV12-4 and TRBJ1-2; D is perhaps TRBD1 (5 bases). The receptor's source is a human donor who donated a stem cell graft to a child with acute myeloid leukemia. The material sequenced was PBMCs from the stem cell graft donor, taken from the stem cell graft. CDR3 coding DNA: TGTGCCAGCAGGCACACGGGACTAGGAGGCTATGGCTACACCTTC. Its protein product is CASRHTGLGGYGYTF.